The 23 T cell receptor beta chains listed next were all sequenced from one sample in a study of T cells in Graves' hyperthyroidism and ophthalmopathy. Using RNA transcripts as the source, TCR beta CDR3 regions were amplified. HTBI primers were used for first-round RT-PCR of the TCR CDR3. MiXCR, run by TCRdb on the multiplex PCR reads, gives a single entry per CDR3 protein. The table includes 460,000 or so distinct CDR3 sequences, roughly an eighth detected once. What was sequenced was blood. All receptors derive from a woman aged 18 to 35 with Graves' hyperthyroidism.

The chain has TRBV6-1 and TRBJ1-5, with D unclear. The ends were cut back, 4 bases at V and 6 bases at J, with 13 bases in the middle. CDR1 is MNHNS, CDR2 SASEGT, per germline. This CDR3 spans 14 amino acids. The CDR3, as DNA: TGTGCCAGCAGTGTGTCAGAGCTAAGTCAGCCCCAGCATTTT. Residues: CASSVSELSQPQHF.

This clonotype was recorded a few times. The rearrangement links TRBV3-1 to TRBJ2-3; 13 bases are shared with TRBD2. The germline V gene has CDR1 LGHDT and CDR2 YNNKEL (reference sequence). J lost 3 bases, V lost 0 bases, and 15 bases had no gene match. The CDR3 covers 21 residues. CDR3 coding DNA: TGTGCCAGCAGCCAAGATCTGAGGGGCGCCGGGACTAGCGGGACGACAGATACGCAGTATTTT. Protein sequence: CASSQDLRGAGTSGTTDTQYF.

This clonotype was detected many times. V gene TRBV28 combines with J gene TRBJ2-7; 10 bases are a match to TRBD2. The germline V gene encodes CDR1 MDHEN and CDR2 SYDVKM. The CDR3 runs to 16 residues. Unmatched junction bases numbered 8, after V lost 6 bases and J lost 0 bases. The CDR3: CASREREGVGSYEQYF. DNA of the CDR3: TGTGCCAGCAGGGAGCGGGAGGGCGTCGGCTCCTACGAGCAGTACTTC.

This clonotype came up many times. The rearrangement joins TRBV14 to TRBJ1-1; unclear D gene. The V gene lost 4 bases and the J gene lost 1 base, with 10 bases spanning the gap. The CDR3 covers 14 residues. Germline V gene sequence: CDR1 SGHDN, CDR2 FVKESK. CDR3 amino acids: CASSPDQRNTEAFF. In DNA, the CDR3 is TGTGCCAGCAGCCCGGACCAGAGGAACACTGAAGCTTTCTTT.

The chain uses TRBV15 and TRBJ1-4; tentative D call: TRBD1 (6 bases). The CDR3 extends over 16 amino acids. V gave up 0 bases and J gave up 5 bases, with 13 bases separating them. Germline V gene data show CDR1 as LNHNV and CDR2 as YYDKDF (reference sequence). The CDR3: CATSRDGGAGNEKLFF. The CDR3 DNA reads TGTGCCACCAGCAGAGATGGGGGGGCAGGGAATGAAAAACTGTTTTTT.

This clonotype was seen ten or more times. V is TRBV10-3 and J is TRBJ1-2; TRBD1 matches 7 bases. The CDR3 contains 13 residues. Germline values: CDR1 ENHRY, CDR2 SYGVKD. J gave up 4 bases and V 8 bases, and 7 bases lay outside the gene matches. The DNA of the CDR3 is TGTGCCATCCGGGACAGAGGCACCTATGGCTACACCTTC. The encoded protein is CAIRDRGTYGYTF.

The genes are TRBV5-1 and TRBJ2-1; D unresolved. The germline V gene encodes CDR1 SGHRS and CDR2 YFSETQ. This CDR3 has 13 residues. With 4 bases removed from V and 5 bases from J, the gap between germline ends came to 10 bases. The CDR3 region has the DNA TGCGCCAGCAGCACCGAGCTGAACAATGAGCAGTTCTTC. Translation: CASSTELNNEQFF.

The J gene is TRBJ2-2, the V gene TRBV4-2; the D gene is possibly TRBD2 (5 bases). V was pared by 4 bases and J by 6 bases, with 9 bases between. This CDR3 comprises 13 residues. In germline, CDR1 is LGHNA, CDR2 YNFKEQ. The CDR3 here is CASSPGSAGELFF. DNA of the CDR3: TGTGCCAGCAGCCCGGGGTCTGCCGGGGAGCTGTTTTTT.

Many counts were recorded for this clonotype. CDR3 DNA: TGTGCCACCAGTGATTACAGGGGCGAGGACGGCTACACCTTC. Amino acids: CATSDYRGEDGYTF. This chain uses TRBV24-1 with TRBJ1-2, with 7 bases matching TRBD1. In germline, CDR1 is KGHDR, CDR2 SFDVKD. CDR3 length: 14 residues. Losses at the gene ends were 2 bases for V and 8 bases for J; bases not matched to a gene: 7.

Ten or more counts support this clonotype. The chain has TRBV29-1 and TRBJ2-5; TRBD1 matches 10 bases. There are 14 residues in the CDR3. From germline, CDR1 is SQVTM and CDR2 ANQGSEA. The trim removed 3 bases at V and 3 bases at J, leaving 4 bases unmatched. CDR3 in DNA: TGCAGCGTTGATAGGGACAGGGGTGAAGAGACCCAGTACTTC. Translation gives CSVDRDRGEETQYF.

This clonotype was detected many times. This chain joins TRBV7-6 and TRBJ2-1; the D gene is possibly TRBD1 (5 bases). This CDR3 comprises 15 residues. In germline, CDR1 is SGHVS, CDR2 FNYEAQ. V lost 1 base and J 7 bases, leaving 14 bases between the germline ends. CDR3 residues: CASSLVLGAQNEQFF. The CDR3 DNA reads TGTGCCAGCAGCTTAGTACTTGGGGCTCAAAATGAGCAGTTCTTC.

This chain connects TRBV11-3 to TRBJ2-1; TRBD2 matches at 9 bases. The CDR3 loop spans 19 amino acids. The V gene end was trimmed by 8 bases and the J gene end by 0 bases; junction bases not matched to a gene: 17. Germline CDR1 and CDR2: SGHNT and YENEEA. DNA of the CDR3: TGTGCCAGCTTATTAGCCGGACTGGGTAGCGGGAGCTCCTACAATGAGCAGTTCTTC. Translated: CASLLAGLGSGSSYNEQFF.

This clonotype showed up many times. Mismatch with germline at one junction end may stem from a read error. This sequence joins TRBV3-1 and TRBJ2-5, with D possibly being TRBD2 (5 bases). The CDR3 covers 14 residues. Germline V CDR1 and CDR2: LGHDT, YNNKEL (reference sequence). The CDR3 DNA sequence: TGTGCCAGCACCTCACTAGTGGGTCAAGACACCCAGTACTTC. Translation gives CASTSLVGQDTQYF.

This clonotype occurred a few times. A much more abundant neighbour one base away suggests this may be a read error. The CDR3 region is CTSSSGAKDQPQHF. The CDR3 DNA follows: TGTACCAGCAGTTCTGGGGCGAAAGATCAGCCCCAGCATTTT. V usage is TRBV12-3 or TRBV12-4 and J usage is TRBJ1-5; TRBD1 might be the D (5 bases). The CDR3 extends over 14 amino acids.

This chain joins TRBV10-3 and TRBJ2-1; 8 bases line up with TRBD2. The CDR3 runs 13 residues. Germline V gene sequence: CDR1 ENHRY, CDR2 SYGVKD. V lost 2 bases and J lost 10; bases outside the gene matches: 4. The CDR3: CAISEPGGGEQFF. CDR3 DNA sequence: TGTGCCATCAGTGAGCCGGGGGGGGGGGAGCAGTTCTTC.

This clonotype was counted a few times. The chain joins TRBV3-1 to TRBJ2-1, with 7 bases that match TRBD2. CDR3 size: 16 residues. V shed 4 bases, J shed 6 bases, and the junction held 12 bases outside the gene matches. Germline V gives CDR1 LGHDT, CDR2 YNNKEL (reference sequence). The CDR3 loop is CASSLFVREVGNEQFF. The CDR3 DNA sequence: TGTGCCAGCAGCCTCTTCGTTCGGGAGGTAGGCAATGAGCAGTTCTTC.

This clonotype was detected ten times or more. Here the CDR3 reads CSARLAPDTQYF. The CDR3 nucleotides are TGCAGTGCTAGGTTAGCTCCAGATACGCAGTATTTT. The chain is built from TRBV20-1 and TRBJ2-3; unclear D gene. The CDR3 covers 12 residues. The V gene's germline CDR1 is DFQATT and CDR2 SNEGSKA (reference sequence). V was trimmed by 3 bases and J by 4 bases, leaving 8 bases between them.

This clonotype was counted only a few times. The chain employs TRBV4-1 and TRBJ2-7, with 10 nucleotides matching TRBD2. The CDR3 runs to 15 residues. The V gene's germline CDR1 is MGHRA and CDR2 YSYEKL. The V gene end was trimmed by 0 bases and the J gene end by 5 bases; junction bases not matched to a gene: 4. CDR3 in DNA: TGCGCCAGCAGCCAAGAACCTAGCGGGAGCCACGAGCAGTACTTC. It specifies CASSQEPSGSHEQYF.

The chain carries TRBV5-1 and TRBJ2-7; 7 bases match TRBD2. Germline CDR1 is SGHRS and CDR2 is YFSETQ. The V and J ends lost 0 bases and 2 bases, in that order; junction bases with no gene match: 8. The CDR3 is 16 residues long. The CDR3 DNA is TGCGCCAGCAGCTTGGCGGCGGGAGATCTGCCCTACGAGCAGTACTTC. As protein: CASSLAAGDLPYEQYF.

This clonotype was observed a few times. CDR3 in amino acids: CASSPAYGASNYGYTF. As DNA, the CDR3 is TGTGCCAGCAGCCCAGCTTATGGGGCCTCTAACTATGGCTACACCTTC. The chain combines TRBV7-9 with TRBJ1-2; D might be TRBD1 (5 bases). The V end lost 5 bases, the J end lost 0 bases, and 16 bases lay between the germline ends. The CDR3 totals 16 residues. The germline V gene has CDR1 SEHNR and CDR2 FQNEAQ (reference sequence).

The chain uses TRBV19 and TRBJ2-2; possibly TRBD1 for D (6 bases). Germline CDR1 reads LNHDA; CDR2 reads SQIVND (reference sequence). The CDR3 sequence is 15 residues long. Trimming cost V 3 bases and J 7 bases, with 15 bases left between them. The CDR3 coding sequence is TGTGCCAGTAGTATGACGGCAGGGGTAGGCGGGGAGCTGTTTTTT. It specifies CASSMTAGVGGELFF. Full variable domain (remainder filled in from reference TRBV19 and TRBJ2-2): DGGITQSPKYLFRKEGQNVTLSCEQNLNHDAMYWYRQDPGQGLRLIYYSQIVNDFQKGDIAEGYSVSREKKESFPLTVTSAQKNPTAFYLCASSMTAGVGGELFFGEGSRLTVL.

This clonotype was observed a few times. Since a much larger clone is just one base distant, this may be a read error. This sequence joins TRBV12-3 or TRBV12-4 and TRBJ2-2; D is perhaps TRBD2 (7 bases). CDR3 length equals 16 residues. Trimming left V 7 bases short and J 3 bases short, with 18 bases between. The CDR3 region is CASISPGGEDTGELFF. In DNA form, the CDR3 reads TGTGCCAGCATATCCCCGGGGGGCGAGGACACCGGGGAGCTGTTTTTT.

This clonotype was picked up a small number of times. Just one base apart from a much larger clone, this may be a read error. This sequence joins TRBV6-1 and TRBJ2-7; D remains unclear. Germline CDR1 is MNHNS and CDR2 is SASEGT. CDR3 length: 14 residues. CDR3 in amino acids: CASSEAGSRYGQYF. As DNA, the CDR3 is TGTGCCAGCAGTGAAGCGGGCAGTCGTTACGGGCAGTACTTC.